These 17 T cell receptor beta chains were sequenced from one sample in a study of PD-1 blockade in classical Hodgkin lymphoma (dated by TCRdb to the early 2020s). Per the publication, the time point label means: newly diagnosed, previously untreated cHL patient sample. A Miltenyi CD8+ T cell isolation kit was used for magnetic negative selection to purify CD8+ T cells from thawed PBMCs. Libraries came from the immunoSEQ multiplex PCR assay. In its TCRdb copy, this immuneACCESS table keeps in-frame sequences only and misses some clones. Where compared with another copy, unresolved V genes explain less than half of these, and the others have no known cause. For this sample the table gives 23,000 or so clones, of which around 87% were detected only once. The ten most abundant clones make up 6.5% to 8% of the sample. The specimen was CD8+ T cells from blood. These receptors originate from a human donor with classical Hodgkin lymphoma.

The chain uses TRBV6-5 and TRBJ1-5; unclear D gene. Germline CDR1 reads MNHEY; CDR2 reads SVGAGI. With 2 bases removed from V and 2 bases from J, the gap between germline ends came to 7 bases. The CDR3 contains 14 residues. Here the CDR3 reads CASSYVRGNQPQHF. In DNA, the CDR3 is TGTGCCAGCAGTTACGTTCGCGGCAATCAGCCCCAGCATTTT.

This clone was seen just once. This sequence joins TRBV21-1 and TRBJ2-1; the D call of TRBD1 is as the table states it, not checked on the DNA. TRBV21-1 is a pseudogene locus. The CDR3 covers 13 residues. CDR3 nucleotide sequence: TGTGCCAGCAGCAAAAACAGGGCAAATGAGCAGTTCTTC. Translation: CASSKNRANEQFF.

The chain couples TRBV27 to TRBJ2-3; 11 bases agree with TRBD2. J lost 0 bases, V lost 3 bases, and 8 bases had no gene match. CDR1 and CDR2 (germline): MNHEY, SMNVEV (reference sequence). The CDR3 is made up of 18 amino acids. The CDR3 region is CASSLTSGIFYSTDTQYF. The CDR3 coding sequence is TGTGCCAGCAGTTTGACTAGCGGGATCTTTTATAGCACAGATACGCAGTATTTT.

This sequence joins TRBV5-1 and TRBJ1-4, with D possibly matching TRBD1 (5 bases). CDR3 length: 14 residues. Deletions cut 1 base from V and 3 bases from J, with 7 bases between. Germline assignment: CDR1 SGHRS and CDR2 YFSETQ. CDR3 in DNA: TGCGCCAGCAGCTTGACAGGTTCTAATGAAAAACTGTTTTTT. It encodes CASSLTGSNEKLFF.

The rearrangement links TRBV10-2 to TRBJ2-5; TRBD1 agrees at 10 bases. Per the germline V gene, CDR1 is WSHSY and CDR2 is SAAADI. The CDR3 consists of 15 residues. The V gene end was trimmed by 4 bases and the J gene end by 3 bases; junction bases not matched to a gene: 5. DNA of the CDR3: TGCGCCAGCAGTGGAAGCGGGACAGGGGAAGAGACCCAGTACTTC. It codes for CASSGSGTGEETQYF.

The CDR3 spells CASSYVGSYEQYF. CDR3 coding DNA: TGTGCCAGCAGTTACGTTGGGTCCTACGAGCAGTACTTC. This rearrangement joins TRBV6-5 to TRBJ2-7; no firm D call. V dropped 2 bases and J dropped 1 base, with 6 bases sitting between them. Per germline, CDR1 MNHEY and CDR2 SVGAGI. This CDR3 comprises 13 residues.

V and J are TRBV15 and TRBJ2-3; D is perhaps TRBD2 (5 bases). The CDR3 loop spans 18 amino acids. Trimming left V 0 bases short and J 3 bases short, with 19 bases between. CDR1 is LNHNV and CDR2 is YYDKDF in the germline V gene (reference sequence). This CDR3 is CATSRDRESAYSTDTQYF. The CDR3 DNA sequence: TGTGCCACCAGCAGAGATAGGGAGTCAGCTTATTCAACAGATACGCAGTATTTT.

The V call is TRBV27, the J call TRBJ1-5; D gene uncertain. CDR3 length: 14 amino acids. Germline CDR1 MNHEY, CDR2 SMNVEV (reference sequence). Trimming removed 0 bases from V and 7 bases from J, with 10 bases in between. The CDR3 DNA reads TGTGCCAGCAGTTTATCCTGGTCCAGCCAGCCCCAGCATTTT. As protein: CASSLSWSSQPQHF.

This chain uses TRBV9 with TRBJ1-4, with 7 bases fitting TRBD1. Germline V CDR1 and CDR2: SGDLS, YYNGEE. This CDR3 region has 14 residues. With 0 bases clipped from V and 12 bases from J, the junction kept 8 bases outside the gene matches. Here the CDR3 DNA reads TGTGCCAGCAGCGTAGGGGACAGCCTAAGGGAACTGTTTTTT. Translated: CASSVGDSLRELFF.

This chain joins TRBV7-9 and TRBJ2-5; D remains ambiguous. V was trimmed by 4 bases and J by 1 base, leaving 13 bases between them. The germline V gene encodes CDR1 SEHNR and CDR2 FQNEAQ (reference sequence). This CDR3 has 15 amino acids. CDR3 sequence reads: CASSSDIVPQETQYF. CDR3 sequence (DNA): TGTGCCAGCAGCTCCGATATCGTCCCCCAAGAGACCCAGTACTTC.

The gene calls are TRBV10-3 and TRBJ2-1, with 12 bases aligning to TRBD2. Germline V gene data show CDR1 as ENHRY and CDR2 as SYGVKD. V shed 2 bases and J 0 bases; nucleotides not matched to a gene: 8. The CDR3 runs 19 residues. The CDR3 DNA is TGTGCCATCAGTGAGAATCTAGCGGGGGGGGCTAGCTCCTACAATGAGCAGTTCTTC. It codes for CAISENLAGGASSYNEQFF.

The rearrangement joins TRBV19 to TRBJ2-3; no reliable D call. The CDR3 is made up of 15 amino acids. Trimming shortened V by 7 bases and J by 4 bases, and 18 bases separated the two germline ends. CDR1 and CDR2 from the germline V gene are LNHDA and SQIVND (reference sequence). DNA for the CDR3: TGTGCCAGTACCTTAGGAGCTAATGGGCCAGATACGCAGTATTTT. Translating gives CASTLGANGPDTQYF.

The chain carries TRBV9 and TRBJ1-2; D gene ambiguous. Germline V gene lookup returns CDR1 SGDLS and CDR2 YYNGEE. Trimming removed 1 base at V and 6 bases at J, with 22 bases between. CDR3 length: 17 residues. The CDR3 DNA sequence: TGTGCCAGCAGCGTAACGGGGTTGGGGAACCCCTCCGATGGCTACACCTTC. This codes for CASSVTGLGNPSDGYTF.

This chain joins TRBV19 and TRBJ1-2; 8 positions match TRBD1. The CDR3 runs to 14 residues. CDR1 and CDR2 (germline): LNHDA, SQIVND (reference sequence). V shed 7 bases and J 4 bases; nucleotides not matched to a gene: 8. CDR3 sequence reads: CASNDRGLGYGYTF. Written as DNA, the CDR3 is TGTGCCAGTAACGACAGGGGTCTTGGCTATGGCTACACCTTC.

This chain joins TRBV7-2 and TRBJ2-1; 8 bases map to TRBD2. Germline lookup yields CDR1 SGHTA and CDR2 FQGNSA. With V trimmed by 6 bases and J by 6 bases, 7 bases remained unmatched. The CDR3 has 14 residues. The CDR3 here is CASRLAVGPNEQFF. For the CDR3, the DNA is TGTGCCAGCAGACTAGCGGTCGGCCCCAATGAGCAGTTCTTC.

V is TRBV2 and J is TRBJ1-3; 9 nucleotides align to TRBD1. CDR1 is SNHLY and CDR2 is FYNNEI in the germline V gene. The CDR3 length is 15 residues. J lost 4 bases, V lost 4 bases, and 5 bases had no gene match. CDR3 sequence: CASSVTGTGGNTIYF. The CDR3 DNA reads TGTGCCAGCAGTGTGACCGGGACAGGGGGAAACACCATATATTTT.

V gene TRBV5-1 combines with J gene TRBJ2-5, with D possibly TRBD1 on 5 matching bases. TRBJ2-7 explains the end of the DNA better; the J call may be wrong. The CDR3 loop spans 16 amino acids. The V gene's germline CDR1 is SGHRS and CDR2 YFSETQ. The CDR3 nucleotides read TGCGCCAGCAGCTTGGCCGTCAGGGCGGAGCTCTACGAGCAGTACTTC. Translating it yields CASSLAVRAELYEQYF.